Presented here are 26 T cell receptor beta chains from one specimen sequenced in a study of beta chain features in type 1 diabetes. Sequenced material consisted of expressed TCRB transcripts (all of the isolated RNA was reverse transcribed). Method: immunoSEQ multiplex PCR; TCRdb's copy keeps in-frame clones and lacks some. Here the sample spans some 240,000 clones, roughly 11% being singletons. Specimen: central memory CD4+ T cells from blood. Receptors originate from a man between 18 and 29 years old in good health.

The chain carries TRBV30 and TRBJ1-3; D ambiguous. The V gene lost 2 bases and the J gene lost 0 bases, with 11 bases spanning the gap. This CDR3 spans 15 amino acids. Looked up from germline, CDR1 is GTSNPN and CDR2 is SVGIG (reference sequence). As DNA, the CDR3 is TGTGCCTGGAGTAAGTCATCTCGCTCTGGAAACACCATATATTTT. This sequence encodes CAWSKSSRSGNTIYF.

The chain combines TRBV4-2 with TRBJ2-7, with 7 bases identical to TRBD2. The CDR3 extends over 15 amino acids. The V segment lost 0 bases and the J segment 7 bases; nucleotides outside the gene matches: 9. CDR1 is LGHNA and CDR2 is YNFKEQ in the germline V gene. The DNA for the CDR3 is TGTGCCAGCAGCCAAGATGTCCTAGCGGAGGGGGAGCAGTACTTC. Translating gives CASSQDVLAEGEQYF.

There are a few counts of this clone. The CDR3 DNA reads TGTGCCAGCAGTTTATTGGGGATGGGGTACAATGAGCAGTTCTTC. Residues: CASSLLGMGYNEQFF. The J gene is TRBJ2-1, the V gene TRBV28, with no clear D. The CDR3 totals 15 residues. Per germline, CDR1 MDHEN and CDR2 SYDVKM. V lost 1 base to trimming and J lost 4 bases, with 11 bases between them.

This clone showed up just a few times. V and J are TRBV7-2 and TRBJ2-5, with 8 bases that match TRBD2. After removal of 5 bases from V and 5 bases from J, the junction contained 7 bases not matched to a gene. Germline V gene sequence: CDR1 SGHTA, CDR2 FQGNSA. The CDR3 has 14 residues. DNA of the CDR3: TGTGCCAGCAGCGTTGGCGGGAGGAAGGAGACCCAGTACTTC. This sequence encodes CASSVGGRKETQYF.

This clone has a handful of counts. Possible read error: a much larger clone is one base away. This rearrangement joins TRBV7-8 to TRBJ2-3; D gene uncertain. V lost 4 bases, J lost 1 base, and 3 bases lay in between. CDR3 length: 12 amino acids. The germline gives CDR1 SGHVS, CDR2 FQNEAQ. CDR3 amino acids: CASSWGTDTQYF. CDR3 bases: TGTGCCAGCAGCTGGGGCACAGATACGCAGTATTTT. The full variable domain, its missing parts supplied by reference TRBV7-8 and TRBJ2-3, is GAGVSQSPRYKVAKRGQDVALRCDPISGHVSLFWYQQALGQGPEFLTYFQNEAQLDKSGLPSDRFFAERPEGSVSTLKIQRTQQEDSAVYLCASSWGTDTQYFGPGTRLTVL.

The gene calls are TRBV5-1 and TRBJ2-1, with 12 bases aligning to TRBD2. V lost 0 bases and J lost 14; bases outside the gene matches: 9. This CDR3 is built from 15 residues. The V gene's germline CDR1 is SGHRS and CDR2 YFSETQ. The CDR3 is CASSLDSSGRAEEFF. The CDR3 bases are TGCGCCAGCAGCTTGGATTCTAGCGGGAGGGCCGAGGAGTTCTTC.

In this sample, this clone turned up a few times. The V and J genes are TRBV9 and TRBJ2-7; D is ambiguous. Germline-derived CDR1 and CDR2 are SGDLS and YYNGEE. V dropped 4 bases and J dropped 1 base, with 12 bases sitting between them. The CDR3 length is 14 residues. The CDR3 DNA sequence: TGTGCCAGCAGCCCCCTGACCCGATCCTACGAGCAGTACTTC. Its protein is CASSPLTRSYEQYF.

The rearrangement links TRBV29-1 to TRBJ2-2; the D is unclear. The ends were cut back, 1 base at V and 7 bases at J, with 13 bases in the middle. The CDR3 contains 14 residues. The germline V gene has CDR1 SQVTM and CDR2 ANQGSEA. Here the CDR3 DNA reads TGCAGCGTTGAAGGCTTAAATCTGGGCGGGGAGCTGTTTTTT. Encoded protein: CSVEGLNLGGELFF.

Here the CDR3 DNA reads TGTGCCAGCAGCTTAATAGCGGGAAACACAGATACGCAGTATTTT. Translating gives CASSLIAGNTDTQYF. The V and J genes are TRBV5-6 and TRBJ2-3; 8 positions agree with TRBD2. V shed 2 bases, J shed 2 bases, and the junction held 4 bases outside the gene matches. The CDR3 covers 15 residues. The germline V gene encodes CDR1 SGHDT and CDR2 YYEEEE.

Written as DNA, the CDR3 is TGTGCCAGCAGCTTCGACAGGGGGCGAACAGATACGCAGTATTTT. Translated, it gives CASSFDRGRTDTQYF. The chain has TRBV5-4 and TRBJ2-3; 10 bases match TRBD1. In germline, CDR1 is SGHNT, CDR2 YYREEE (reference sequence). The CDR3 loop spans 15 amino acids. J was trimmed by 3 bases and V by 2 bases; bases with no gene match: 3.

The genes are TRBV5-4 and TRBJ2-5; D remains ambiguous. This CDR3 comprises 13 residues. Trimming left V 4 bases short and J 5 bases short, with 12 bases between. Germline assignment: CDR1 SGHNT and CDR2 YYREEE (reference sequence). DNA for the CDR3: TGTGCCAGCAGCCCTCGTATCGGTGAGACCCAGTACTTC. It translates to CASSPRIGETQYF.

This clone has a single count. A far larger clone is a single base away, which makes a read error likely. The same CDR3 is also encoded by other DNA sequences in this sample. The rearrangement joins TRBV29-1 to TRBJ2-7; TRBD2 matches at 8 bases. The germline gives CDR1 SQVTM, CDR2 ANQGSEA. Trimming took 5 bases from V and 5 from J; bases not matched to a gene: 5. This CDR3 comprises 12 residues. For the CDR3, the DNA is TGCAGCGTTCGGACCGGGGGGGACGAGCAGTACTTC. Protein sequence: CSVRTGGDEQYF.

This clone has only a few counts. The chain uses TRBV2 and TRBJ2-5; no definite D call. Per germline, CDR1 SNHLY and CDR2 FYNNEI. The CDR3 length is 12 residues. With 3 bases removed from V and 0 bases from J, the gap between germline ends came to 2 bases. The CDR3 loop is CASSEYQETQYF. DNA of the CDR3: TGTGCCAGCAGTGAGTACCAAGAGACCCAGTACTTC.

A note on this clone: The same CDR3 can be traced to other DNA sequences in this sample. V and J are TRBV5-1 and TRBJ2-7; possible D gene TRBD1, 6 bases. Trimming took off 7 bases at V and 6 bases at J, with 17 bases between the two ends. Per the germline V gene, CDR1 is SGHRS and CDR2 is YFSETQ. This CDR3 comprises 13 residues. This CDR3 reads CASRADRGGEQYF. The CDR3, as DNA: TGCGCCAGCCGCGCGGATCGAGGGGGCGAGCAGTACTTC.

This clone was picked up many times. This chain links TRBV7-2 with TRBJ2-7; D is possibly TRBD2 (7 bases). V lost 6 bases and J 2 bases, leaving 17 bases between the germline ends. Germline CDR1 is SGHTA and CDR2 is FQGNSA. The CDR3 has 15 amino acids. In DNA, the CDR3 is TGTGCCAGCAGTCCCCCTCGGGGGGCAACCTACGAGCAGTACTTC. The encoded protein is CASSPPRGATYEQYF.

The V and J genes are TRBV30 and TRBJ2-5, with TRBD2 matching over 8 bases. The closer fit of TRBJ2-7 to the DNA end suggests the J call may be wrong. This CDR3 is 15 amino acids long. The germline V gene encodes CDR1 GTSNPN and CDR2 SVGIG (reference sequence). For the CDR3, the DNA is TGTGCCTGGAGTGTACAACTAGCGGCGACCTACGAGCAGTACTTC. It specifies CAWSVQLAATYEQYF.

The sample holds many counts of this clone. This chain uses TRBV9 with TRBJ1-5, with D unclear. Germline V CDR1 and CDR2: SGDLS, YYNGEE. The CDR3 loop spans 13 amino acids. With 3 bases removed from V and 3 bases from J, the gap between germline ends came to 7 bases. CDR3 protein: CASSAAPNQPQHF. DNA for the CDR3: TGTGCCAGCAGCGCGGCCCCCAATCAGCCCCAGCATTTT.

The chain couples TRBV5-1 to TRBJ2-7; unclear D gene. With 4 bases removed from V and 2 bases from J, the gap between germline ends came to 16 bases. CDR3 size: 15 residues. Germline V lookup: CDR1 SGHRS, CDR2 YFSETQ. Written as DNA, the CDR3 is TGCGCCAGCAGCCCCCTGCAAGCTACTACCTACGAGCAGTACTTC. Translation gives CASSPLQATTYEQYF. Supplemented by reference TRBV5-1 and TRBJ2-7, the full variable domain reads KAGVTQTPRYLIKTRGQQVTLSCSPISGHRSVSWYQQTPGQGLQFLFEYFSETQRNKGNFPGRFSGRQFSNSRSEMNVSTLELGDSALYLCASSPLQATTYEQYFGPGTRLTVT.

This clone was observed a few times. The rearrangement joins TRBV7-4 to TRBJ2-1, with 8 bases fitting TRBD1. Germline values: CDR1 SGHVT, CDR2 SQSDAQ. This CDR3 contains 16 residues. Trimming removed 4 bases from V and 6 bases from J; junction bases left unmatched: 11. As DNA, the CDR3 is TGTGCCAGCAGCTACCCCCGGACAGGGAAGTGCAATGAGCAGTTCTTC. Translated, it gives CASSYPRTGKCNEQFF.

The chain has TRBV30 and TRBJ2-5, with 7 positions matching TRBD1. Germline values: CDR1 GTSNPN, CDR2 SVGIG (reference sequence). The CDR3 sequence is 13 residues long. The V gene end was trimmed by 5 bases and the J gene end by 4 bases; junction bases not matched to a gene: 7. In DNA, the CDR3 is TGTGCCTGGGCCAAGACAGGGAGAGAGACCCAGTACTTC. Its translation is CAWAKTGRETQYF. Combining the CDR3 with reference TRBV30 and TRBJ2-5 gives the whole variable domain SQTIHQWPATLVQPVGSPLSLECTVEGTSNPNLYWYRQAAGRGLQLLFYSVGIGQISSEVPQNLSASRPQDRQFILSSKKLLLSDSGFYLCAWAKTGRETQYFGPGTRLLVL.

This clone was found a few times. This chain connects TRBV7-2 to TRBJ2-1; 8 bases fit TRBD2. This CDR3 contains 13 residues. In germline, CDR1 is SGHTA, CDR2 FQGNSA. Germline trimming cut 3 bases from V and 9 bases from J; bases unmatched to any gene: 4. CDR3 sequence (DNA): TGTGCCAGCAGCTTTATAGCGGGACTTGAGCAGTTCTTC. Residues: CASSFIAGLEQFF.

This clone was observed a handful of times. This chain connects TRBV18 to TRBJ1-5, with D possibly being TRBD1 (5 bases). The germline gives CDR1 KGHSH, CDR2 LQKENI. The V end lost 6 bases, the J end lost 4 bases, and 19 bases lay between the germline ends. CDR3 length: 16 residues. CDR3 in DNA: TGTGCCAGCTCCATAGGGACGGGAAACCTTAATCAGCCCCAGCATTTT. Its translation is CASSIGTGNLNQPQHF.

At least ten counts were recorded for this clone. Other DNA variants within this sample encode the same CDR3. The chain links TRBV27 to TRBJ2-7; D is unclear. V was trimmed by 6 bases and J by 2 bases, leaving 5 bases between them. The CDR3 has 11 residues. Germline CDR1 is MNHEY and CDR2 is SMNVEV (reference sequence). The chain's CDR3 is CASSSPYEQYF. As DNA, the CDR3 is TGTGCCAGCAGCTCACCCTACGAGCAGTACTTC.

This clone was observed a handful of times. The chain uses TRBV2 and TRBJ1-3, with D unresolved. This CDR3 spans 13 amino acids. V was shortened by 8 bases and J by 0 bases, with 8 bases between the two germline ends. CDR1 and CDR2 from the germline V gene are SNHLY and FYNNEI. The CDR3 protein is CASRRDSGNTIYF. The CDR3 DNA reads TGTGCCAGCCGGCGGGACTCTGGAAACACCATATATTTT.

CDR3 amino acids: CASSPNPRDSYEQYF. The CDR3 region has the DNA TGTGCCAGCAGCCCGAACCCCAGGGACTCCTACGAGCAGTACTTC. The rearrangement links TRBV9 to TRBJ2-7; tentatively, D is TRBD1 (5 bases). This CDR3 region has 15 residues. The V gene's germline CDR1 is SGDLS and CDR2 YYNGEE. Trimming left V 4 bases short and J 0 bases short, with 14 bases between.

This clone was detected a few times. The chain links TRBV2 to TRBJ2-1; 10 bases map to TRBD2. The V gene's germline CDR1 is SNHLY and CDR2 FYNNEI. Trimming removed 6 bases from V and 9 bases from J; junction bases left unmatched: 11. CDR3 size: 15 residues. CDR3 region: CASRSQLLAGAEQFF. The CDR3 nucleotides read TGTGCCAGCAGATCTCAACTGCTAGCGGGAGCTGAGCAGTTCTTC.